This T cell receptor (beta chain) came from a study of blood T cells in healthy people across ages. Primers used in a second PCR of about 7 to 11 cycles were a sample-barcoded 5' primer and a J-beta primer mix. Every molecule of cDNA carried a tag from a template-switch adaptor with 12 random nucleotides. MiXCR, run by TCRdb on the 5' RACE reads, gives a single entry per CDR3 protein. Seen here are just over 1 million distinct CDR3 sequences, more than 35% observed once, and the top ten hold about 20%. Study-level findings and limits: Higher diversity, along with more naive CD4+ cells, distinguished long-lived donors from aged donors. While age rose, TCR beta diversity per million T cells dropped in a roughly linear way.

This clonotype showed up just a few times. The target antigen is unknown. The receptor comes from a woman aged 60-70 years in good health. Sample: blood.

The CDR3 DNA is TGTGCCAGCAGTGAAGTTGGCTCCCCCCTTAATGAGCAGTTCTTC. Translated: CASSEVGSPLNEQFF. The chain carries TRBV25-1 and TRBJ2-1, with unresolved D. In germline, CDR1 is MGHDK, CDR2 SYGVNS. This CDR3 has 15 residues. V dropped 2 bases and J dropped 7 bases, with 15 bases sitting between them.